This T cell receptor beta chain was obtained from a study of shared T cell receptors in the human thymus. Assay used: immunoSEQ multiplex PCR; TCRdb lists only in-frame clones, some missing. Of about 660,000 clones in the sample, over 75% were seen once. Another study also made use of these data, one on human thymus T cells. That paper notes: Having surgery to correct congenital heart defects, healthy Finnish infants acted as the donors. Corrective cardiac surgery supplied the resected thymus tissue. In thymic and blood repertoires alike, V and J usage looked biased. Related research described thymic repertoires that were highly overlapping among unrelated individuals.

This sequence was found in a boy under three years old with a congenital heart defect. The sequenced sample was thymocytes.

The CDR3 protein is CASSPTPDSSNQPQHF. Here the CDR3 DNA reads TGTGCCAGCAGTCCGACCCCCGACAGTAGCAATCAGCCCCAGCATTTT. The chain joins TRBV27 to TRBJ1-5, with a weak D call TRBD1 (5 bases). Between the trimmed V and J ends, which lost 5 bases and 0 bases, there was a span of 14 bases. The CDR3 is made up of 16 amino acids. The germline CDR1 and CDR2 sequences are MNHEY and SMNVEV (reference sequence).